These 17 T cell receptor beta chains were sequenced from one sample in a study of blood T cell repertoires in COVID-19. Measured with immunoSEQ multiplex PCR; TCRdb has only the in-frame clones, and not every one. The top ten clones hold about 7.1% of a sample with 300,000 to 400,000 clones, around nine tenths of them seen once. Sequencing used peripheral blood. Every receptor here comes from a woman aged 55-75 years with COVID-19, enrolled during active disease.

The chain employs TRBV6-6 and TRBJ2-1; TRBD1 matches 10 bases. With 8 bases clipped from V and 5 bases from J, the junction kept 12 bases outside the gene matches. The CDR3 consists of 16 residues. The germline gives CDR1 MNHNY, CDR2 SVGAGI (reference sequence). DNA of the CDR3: TGTGCCAGCCCCCCCGGGGAGGGACAGGGGAACAATGAGCAGTTCTTC. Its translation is CASPPGEGQGNNEQFF.

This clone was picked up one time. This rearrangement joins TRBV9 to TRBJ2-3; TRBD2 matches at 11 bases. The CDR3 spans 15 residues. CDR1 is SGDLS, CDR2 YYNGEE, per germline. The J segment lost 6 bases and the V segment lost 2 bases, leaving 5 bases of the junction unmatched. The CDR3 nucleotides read TGTGCCAGCAGCGTTATAGCGGGGGGGCCGGATACGCAGTATTTT. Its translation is CASSVIAGGPDTQYF.

The CDR3 region is CASSSFFSGRLETQYF. The CDR3 DNA is TGTGCCAGCAGCTCCTTTTTTTCGGGGAGGTTGGAGACCCAGTACTTC. The rearrangement joins TRBV5-6 to TRBJ2-5, with D possibly matching TRBD2 (6 bases). The CDR3 is 16 amino acids. Germline CDR1 and CDR2: SGHDT and YYEEEE. V gave up 3 bases and J gave up 5 bases, with 20 bases separating them.

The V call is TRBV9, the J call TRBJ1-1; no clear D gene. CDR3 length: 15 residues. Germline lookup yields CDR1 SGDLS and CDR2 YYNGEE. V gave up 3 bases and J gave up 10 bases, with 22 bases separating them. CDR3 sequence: CASSGPSGMDRVAFF. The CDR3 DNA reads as TGTGCCAGCAGCGGCCCATCGGGGATGGATAGAGTAGCTTTCTTT.

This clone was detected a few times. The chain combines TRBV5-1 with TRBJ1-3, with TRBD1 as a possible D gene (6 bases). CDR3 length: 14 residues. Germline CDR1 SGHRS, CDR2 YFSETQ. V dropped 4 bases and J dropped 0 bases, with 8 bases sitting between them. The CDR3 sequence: CASSVDSSGNTIYF. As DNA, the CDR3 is TGCGCCAGCAGCGTGGACAGCTCTGGAAACACCATATATTTT.

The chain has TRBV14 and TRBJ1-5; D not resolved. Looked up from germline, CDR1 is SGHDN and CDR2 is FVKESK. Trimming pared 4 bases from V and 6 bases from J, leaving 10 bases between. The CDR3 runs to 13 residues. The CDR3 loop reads CASSPDLSQPQHF. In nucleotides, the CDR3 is TGTGCCAGCAGCCCAGACCTGAGTCAGCCCCAGCATTTT.

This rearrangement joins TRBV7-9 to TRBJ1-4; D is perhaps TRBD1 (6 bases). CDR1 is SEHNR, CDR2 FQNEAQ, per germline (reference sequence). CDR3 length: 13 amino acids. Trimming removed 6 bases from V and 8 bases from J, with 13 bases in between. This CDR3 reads CASSYETGEKLFF. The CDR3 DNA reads TGTGCCAGCAGTTATGAAACAGGGGAAAAACTGTTTTTT.

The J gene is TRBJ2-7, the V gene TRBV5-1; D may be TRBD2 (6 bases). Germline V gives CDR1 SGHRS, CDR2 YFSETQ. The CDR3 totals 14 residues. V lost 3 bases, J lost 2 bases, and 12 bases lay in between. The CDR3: CASSSLTSTYEQYF. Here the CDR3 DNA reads TGCGCCAGCAGCTCTTTGACTAGTACCTACGAGCAGTACTTC.

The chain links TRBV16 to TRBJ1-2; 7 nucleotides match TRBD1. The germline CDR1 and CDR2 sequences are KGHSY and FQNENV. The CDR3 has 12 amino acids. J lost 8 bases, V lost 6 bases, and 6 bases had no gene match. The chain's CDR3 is CASSLTGVGYTF. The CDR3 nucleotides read TGTGCCAGCAGTCTCACAGGGGTCGGCTACACCTTC.

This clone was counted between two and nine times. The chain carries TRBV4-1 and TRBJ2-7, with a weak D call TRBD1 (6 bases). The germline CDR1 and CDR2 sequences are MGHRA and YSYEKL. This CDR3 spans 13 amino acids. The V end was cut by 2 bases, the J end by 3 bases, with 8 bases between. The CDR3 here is CASSQQTGYEQYF. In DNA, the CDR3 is TGCGCCAGCAGCCAACAGACAGGCTACGAGCAGTACTTC.

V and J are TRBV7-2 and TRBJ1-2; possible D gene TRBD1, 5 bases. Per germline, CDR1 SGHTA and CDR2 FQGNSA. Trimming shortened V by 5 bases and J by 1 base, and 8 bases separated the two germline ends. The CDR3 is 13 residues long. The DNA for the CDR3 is TGTGCCAGCAGCGAGACAGTTAACTATGGCTACACCTTC. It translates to CASSETVNYGYTF.

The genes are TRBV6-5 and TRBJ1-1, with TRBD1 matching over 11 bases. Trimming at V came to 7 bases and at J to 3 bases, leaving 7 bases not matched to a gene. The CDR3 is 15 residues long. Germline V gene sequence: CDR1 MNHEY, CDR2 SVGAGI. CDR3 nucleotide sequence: TGTGCCAGCAACCCGGGACAGGGGGGGTACACTGAAGCTTTCTTT. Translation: CASNPGQGGYTEAFF.

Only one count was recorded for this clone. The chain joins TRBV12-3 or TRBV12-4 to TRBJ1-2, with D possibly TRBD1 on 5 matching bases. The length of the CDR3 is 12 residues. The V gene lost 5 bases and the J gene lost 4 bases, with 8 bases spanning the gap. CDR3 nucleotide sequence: TGTGCCAGCAGTCGACAGATCTATGGCTACACCTTC. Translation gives CASSRQIYGYTF.

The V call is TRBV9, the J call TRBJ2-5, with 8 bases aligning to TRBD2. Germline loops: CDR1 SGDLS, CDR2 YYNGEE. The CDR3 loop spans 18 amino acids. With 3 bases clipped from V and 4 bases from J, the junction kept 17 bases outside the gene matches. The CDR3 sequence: CASSGSGESIALIETQYF. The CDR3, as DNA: TGTGCCAGCAGCGGTAGCGGGGAGTCAATTGCCCTCATAGAGACCCAGTACTTC.

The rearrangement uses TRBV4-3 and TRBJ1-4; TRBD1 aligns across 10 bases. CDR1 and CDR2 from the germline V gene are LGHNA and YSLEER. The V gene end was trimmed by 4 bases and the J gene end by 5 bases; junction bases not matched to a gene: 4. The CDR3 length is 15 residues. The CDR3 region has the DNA TGCGCCAGCAGCCCAGACAGGGGGCGGAATGAAAAACTGTTTTTT. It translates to CASSPDRGRNEKLFF.

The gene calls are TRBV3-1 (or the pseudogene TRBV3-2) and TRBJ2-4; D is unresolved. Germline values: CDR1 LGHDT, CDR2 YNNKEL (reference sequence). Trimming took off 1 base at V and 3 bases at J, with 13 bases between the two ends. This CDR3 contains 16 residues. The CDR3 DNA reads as TGTGCCAGCAGCCAAGGGTTGCATAGAAGCAAAAACATTCAGTACTTC. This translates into CASSQGLHRSKNIQYF.

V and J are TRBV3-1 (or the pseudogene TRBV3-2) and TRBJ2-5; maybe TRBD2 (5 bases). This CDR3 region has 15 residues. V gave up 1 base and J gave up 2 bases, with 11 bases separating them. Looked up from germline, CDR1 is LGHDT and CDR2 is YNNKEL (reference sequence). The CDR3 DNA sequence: TGTGCCAGCAGCCAAGTTTCCGGGGAGCAAGAGACCCAGTACTTC. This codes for CASSQVSGEQETQYF.